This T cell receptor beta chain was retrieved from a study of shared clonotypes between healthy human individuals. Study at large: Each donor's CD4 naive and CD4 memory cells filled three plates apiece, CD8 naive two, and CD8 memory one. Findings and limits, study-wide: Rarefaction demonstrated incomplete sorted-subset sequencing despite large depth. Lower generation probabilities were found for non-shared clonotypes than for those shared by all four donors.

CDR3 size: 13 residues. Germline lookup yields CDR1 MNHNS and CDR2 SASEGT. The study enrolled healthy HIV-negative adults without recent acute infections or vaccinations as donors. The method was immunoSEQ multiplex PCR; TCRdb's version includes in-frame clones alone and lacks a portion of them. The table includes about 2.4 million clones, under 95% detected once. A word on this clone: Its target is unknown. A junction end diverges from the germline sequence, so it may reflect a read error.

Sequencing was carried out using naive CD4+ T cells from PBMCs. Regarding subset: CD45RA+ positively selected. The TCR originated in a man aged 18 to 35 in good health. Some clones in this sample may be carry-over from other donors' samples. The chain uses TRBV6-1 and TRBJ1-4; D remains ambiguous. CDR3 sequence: CASSTNPRERNYF. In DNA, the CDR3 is TGTGCCAGCAGTACAAATCCCCGGGAGCGGAATTATTTT.